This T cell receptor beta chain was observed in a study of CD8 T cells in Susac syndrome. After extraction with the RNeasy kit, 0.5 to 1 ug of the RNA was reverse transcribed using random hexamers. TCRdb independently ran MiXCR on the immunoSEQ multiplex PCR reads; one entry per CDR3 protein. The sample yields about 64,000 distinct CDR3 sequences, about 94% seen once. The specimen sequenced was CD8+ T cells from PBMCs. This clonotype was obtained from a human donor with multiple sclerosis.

The CDR3 nucleotides are TGTGCCAGCAGCCCGGATCTAAACACCGGGGAGCTGTTTTTT. It encodes CASSPDLNTGELFF. This sequence joins TRBV7-9 and TRBJ2-2; D is undetermined. The germline gives CDR1 SEHNR, CDR2 FQNEAQ (reference sequence). V lost 5 bases and J 2 bases, leaving 9 bases between the germline ends. The CDR3 is 14 residues long.